The clone carrying this T cell receptor beta chain showed up just a few times. The sample is drawn from a study of blood T cell repertoires in COVID-19. Across the study: The United States, Italy and Spain provided the acute and convalescent COVID-19 samples.

The cohort comprised adults aged about 18 to 100 years residing in 24 US areas. During the 2 weeks before they entered the study, exposed participants had met someone with a PCR-confirmed or clinician-diagnosed COVID-19 case. V shed 3 bases, J shed 6 bases, and the junction held 5 bases outside the gene matches. Germline lookup yields CDR1 DFQATT and CDR2 SNEGSKA (reference sequence). The CDR3 runs 15 residues. Authors' analysis steps: Estimated nucleated cell counts came from reference gene primer amplification. TCRdb's table, derived via immunoSEQ multiplex PCR, lists solely in-frame clones and lacks some. V and J calls and clone size come straight from that table; D and trimming were deduced from the DNA. The data hold fewer than 350,000 clones, with around nine tenths observed a single time.

The TCR sequence derives from a woman aged 25 to 39 who had been exposed to COVID-19. Sequencing used PBMCs or T cells enriched from blood (not recorded which). The chain couples TRBV20-1 to TRBJ2-1, with 13 positions matching TRBD2. The CDR3 loop is CSASRGLAGLNEQFF. The CDR3 nucleotides read TGCAGTGCTAGTAGGGGACTAGCGGGACTCAATGAGCAGTTCTTC.